This T cell receptor beta chain was captured by sequencing in a study of T cells in localized non-small cell lung cancer. Whole-study findings and limits: Within adjacent lung there appeared a median approximately 62 of the top 100 tumor clones. One tumor region alone was sequenced, and heterogeneity therefore remains possible. Highest T cell clonality was seen in uninvolved adjacent lung, surpassing that measured in tumor. Blood T cell density predicted longer survival; adjacent-lung clonality, shorter.

This clone was seen a single time. Its antigen is unknown. Assay: immunoSEQ multiplex PCR; the TCRdb copy retains only in-frame clones and omits some. The table lists around 33,000 clones, roughly 87% of them singletons. CDR1 and CDR2 (germline): SNHLY, FYNNEI. The CDR3 has 15 amino acids. V was clipped by 4 bases and J by 6 bases; unmatched bases: 6. The TCR originated in a woman aged 40 to 75 with stage I lung adenocarcinoma. Sequencing was performed on peripheral blood, taken before any cancer treatment. The rearrangement joins TRBV2 to TRBJ2-2; TRBD1 matches 9 bases. The CDR3 loop reads CASSGSQGASGELFF. The DNA of the CDR3 is TGTGCCAGCAGTGGATCACAGGGGGCGTCCGGGGAGCTGTTTTTT.